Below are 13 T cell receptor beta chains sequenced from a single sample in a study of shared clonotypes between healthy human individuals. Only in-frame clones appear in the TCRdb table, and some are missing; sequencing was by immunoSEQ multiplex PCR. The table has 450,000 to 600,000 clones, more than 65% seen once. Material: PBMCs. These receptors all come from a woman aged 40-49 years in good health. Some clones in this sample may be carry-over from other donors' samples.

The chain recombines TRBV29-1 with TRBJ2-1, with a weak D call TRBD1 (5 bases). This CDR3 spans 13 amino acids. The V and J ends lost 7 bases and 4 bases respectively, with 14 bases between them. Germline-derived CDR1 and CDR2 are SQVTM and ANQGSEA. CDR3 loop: CSAMTDTYNEQFF. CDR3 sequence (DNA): TGCAGCGCAATGACAGATACTTACAATGAGCAGTTCTTC.

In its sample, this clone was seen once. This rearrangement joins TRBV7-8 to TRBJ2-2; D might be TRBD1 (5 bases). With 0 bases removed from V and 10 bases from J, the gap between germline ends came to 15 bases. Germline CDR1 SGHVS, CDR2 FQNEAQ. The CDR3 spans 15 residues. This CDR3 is CASSLASREVEELFF. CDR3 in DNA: TGTGCCAGCAGCTTAGCATCCAGGGAAGTGGAGGAGCTGTTTTTT. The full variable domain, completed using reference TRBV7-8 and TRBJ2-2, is GAGVSQSPRYKVAKRGQDVALRCDPISGHVSLFWYQQALGQGPEFLTYFQNEAQLDKSGLPSDRFFAERPEGSVSTLKIQRTQQEDSAVYLCASSLASREVEELFFGEGSRLTVL.

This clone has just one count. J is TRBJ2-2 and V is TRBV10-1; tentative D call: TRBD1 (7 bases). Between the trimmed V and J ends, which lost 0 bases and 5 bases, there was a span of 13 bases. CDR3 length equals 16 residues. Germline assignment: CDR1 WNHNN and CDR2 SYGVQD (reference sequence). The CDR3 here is CASSESQGGWTGELFF. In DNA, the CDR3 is TGCGCCAGCAGTGAGTCTCAGGGGGGATGGACCGGGGAGCTGTTTTTT.

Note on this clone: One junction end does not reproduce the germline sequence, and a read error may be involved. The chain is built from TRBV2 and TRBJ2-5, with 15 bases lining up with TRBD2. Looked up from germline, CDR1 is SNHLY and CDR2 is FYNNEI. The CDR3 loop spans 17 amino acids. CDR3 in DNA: TGTGCCAGCTCTATAACCGGGACTAGCGGGAGGCAAGGGACCCAGTACTTC. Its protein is CASSITGTSGRQGTQYF.

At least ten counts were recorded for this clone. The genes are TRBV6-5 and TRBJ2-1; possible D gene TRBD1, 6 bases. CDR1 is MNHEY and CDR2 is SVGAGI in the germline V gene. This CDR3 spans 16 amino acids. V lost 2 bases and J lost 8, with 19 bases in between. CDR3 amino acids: CASSYARVRGSDEQFF. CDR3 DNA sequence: TGTGCCAGCAGTTACGCTCGCGTCAGGGGTTCGGATGAGCAGTTCTTC.

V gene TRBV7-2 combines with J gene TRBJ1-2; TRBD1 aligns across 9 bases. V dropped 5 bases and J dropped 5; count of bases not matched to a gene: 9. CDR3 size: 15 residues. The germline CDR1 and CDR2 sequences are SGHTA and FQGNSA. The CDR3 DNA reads TGTGCCAGCAGCCCAGGGACAGGGCAGGGATATGGCTACACCTTC. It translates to CASSPGTGQGYGYTF.

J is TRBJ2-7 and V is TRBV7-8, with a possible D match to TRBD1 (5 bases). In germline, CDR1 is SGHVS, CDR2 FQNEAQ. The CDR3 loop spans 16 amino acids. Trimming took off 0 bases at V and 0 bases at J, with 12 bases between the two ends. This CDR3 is CASSLAGASDSYEQYF. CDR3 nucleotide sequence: TGTGCCAGCAGCTTAGCAGGGGCGTCCGACTCCTACGAGCAGTACTTC.

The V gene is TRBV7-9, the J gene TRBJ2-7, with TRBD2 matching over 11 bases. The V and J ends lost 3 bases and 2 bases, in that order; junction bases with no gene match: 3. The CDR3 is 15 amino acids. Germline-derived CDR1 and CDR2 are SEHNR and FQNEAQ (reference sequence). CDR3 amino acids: CASSFGTSGPYEQYF. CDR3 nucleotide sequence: TGTGCCAGCAGCTTCGGGACTAGCGGCCCCTACGAGCAGTACTTC.

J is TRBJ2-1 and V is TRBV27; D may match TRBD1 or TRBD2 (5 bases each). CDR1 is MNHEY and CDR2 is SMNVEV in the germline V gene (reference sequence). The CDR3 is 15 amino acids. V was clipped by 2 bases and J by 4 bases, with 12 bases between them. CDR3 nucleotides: TGTGCCAGCAGTTTACCCGGGACGGGTTACAATGAGCAGTTCTTC. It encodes CASSLPGTGYNEQFF.

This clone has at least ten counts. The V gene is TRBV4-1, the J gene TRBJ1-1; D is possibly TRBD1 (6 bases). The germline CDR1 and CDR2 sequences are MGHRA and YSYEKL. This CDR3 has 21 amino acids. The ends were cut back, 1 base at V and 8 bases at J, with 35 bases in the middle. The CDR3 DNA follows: TGCGCCAGCAGCCAAGTGTGGGGGGCTTCGGTTCTAATGGACGCGAAAGACGAAGCTTTCTTT. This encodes CASSQVWGASVLMDAKDEAFF.

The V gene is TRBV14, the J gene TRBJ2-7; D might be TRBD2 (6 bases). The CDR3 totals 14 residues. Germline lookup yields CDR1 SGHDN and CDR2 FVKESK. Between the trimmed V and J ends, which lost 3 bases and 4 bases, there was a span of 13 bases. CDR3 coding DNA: TGTGCCAGCAGCCATCGGGACTCTACATACGAGCAGTACTTC. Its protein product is CASSHRDSTYEQYF.

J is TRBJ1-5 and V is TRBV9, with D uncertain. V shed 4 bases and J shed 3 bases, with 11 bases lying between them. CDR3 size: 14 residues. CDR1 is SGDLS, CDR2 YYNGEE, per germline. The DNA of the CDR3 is TGTGCCAGCAGCTACGACGGTGACAATCAGCCCCAGCATTTT. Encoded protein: CASSYDGDNQPQHF.

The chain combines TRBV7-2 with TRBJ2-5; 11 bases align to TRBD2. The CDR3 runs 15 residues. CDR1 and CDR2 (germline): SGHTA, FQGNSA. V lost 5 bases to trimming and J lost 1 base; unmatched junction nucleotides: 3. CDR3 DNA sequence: TGTGCCAGCAGCCTAACTAGCGGGAGCCAAGAGACCCAGTACTTC. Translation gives CASSLTSGSQETQYF. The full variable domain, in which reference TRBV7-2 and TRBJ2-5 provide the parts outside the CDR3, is GAGVSQSPSNKVTEKGKDVELRCDPISGHTALYWYRQSLGQGLEFLIYFQGNSAPDKSGLPSDRFSAERTGGSVSTLTIQRTQQEDSAVYLCASSLTSGSQETQYFGPGTRLLVL.